The clone carrying this TCR beta chain has only a few counts. V shed 8 bases and J shed 6 bases, with 19 bases lying between them. There are 14 residues in the CDR3. The germline gives CDR1 MNHNS, CDR2 SASEGT. The data stem from a study of T cell repertoires in cytomegalovirus infection. Study information: Public signatures in TCR beta pointed to CMV infection and matching HLA type.

TCRdb re-analysed the reads in MiXCR, keeping a single row per CDR3 protein. This table has about 190,000 distinct CDR3 sequences, roughly 27% appearing once. This chain connects TRBV6-1 to TRBJ1-1; tentatively, D is TRBD1 (5 bases). The origin of this receptor is a human donor in good health (CMV status not recorded). Some clones in this sample may be carry-over from other donors' samples. Source material: PBMCs. The CDR3 region is CASAREGRGSEAFF. In DNA form, the CDR3 reads TGTGCCAGCGCCCGTGAGGGGCGCGGGTCTGAAGCTTTCTTT.